The source of this T cell receptor (beta chain) is a study of blood T cell repertoires in COVID-19. CDR1 is SGHRS and CDR2 is YFSETQ in the germline V gene. Unmatched junction bases numbered 3, after V lost 2 bases and J lost 6 bases. This CDR3 has 15 amino acids. Profiled with immunoSEQ multiplex PCR; TCRdb holds only in-frame clones, not every one. The data show about 73,000 clones, about 74% seen once. The sequence was collected from a man between 65 and 85 years old with COVID-19, enrolled during active disease. The chain has TRBV5-1 and TRBJ2-2, with 11 bases aligning to TRBD1. The material sequenced was peripheral blood. The DNA for the CDR3 is TGCGCCAGCAGCTTCGCGGGACAGGGGGCCGGGGAGCTGTTTTTT. It yields the protein CASSFAGQGAGELFF. Using reference TRBV5-1 and TRBJ2-2 for the parts outside the CDR3, the full variable domain is KAGVTQTPRYLIKTRGQQVTLSCSPISGHRSVSWYQQTPGQGLQFLFEYFSETQRNKGNFPGRFSGRQFSNSRSEMNVSTLELGDSALYLCASSFAGQGAGELFFGEGSRLTVL.